These 23 T cell receptor beta chains were all obtained from the same sample, sequenced in a study of blood T cell repertoires in COVID-19. This table comes from immunoSEQ multiplex PCR, and its TCRdb copy is limited to in-frame clones, with some not included. The sample lists roughly 120,000 clones, 80% to 90% occurring once. Sequencing input: peripheral blood. All receptors derive from a woman aged 60-75 years with acute or convalescent COVID-19.

The count of this clone is one. The rearrangement joins TRBV5-5 to TRBJ2-3, with a possible D match to TRBD1 (5 bases). CDR3 size: 15 residues. Per germline, CDR1 SGHKS and CDR2 YYEKEE (reference sequence). With 4 bases removed from V and 5 bases from J, the gap between germline ends came to 17 bases. The CDR3 protein is CASSILIDSGDTQYF. CDR3 in DNA: TGTGCCAGCAGCATCCTCATAGACAGTGGAGATACGCAGTATTTT.

The chain has TRBV4-3 and TRBJ1-1, with unresolved D. This CDR3 spans 15 amino acids. Trimming stripped 0 bases from V and 6 bases from J, with 14 bases between. Germline V gene sequence: CDR1 LGHNA, CDR2 YSLEER. CDR3 residues: CASSQDWRVRPEAFF. The DNA for the CDR3 is TGCGCCAGCAGCCAAGATTGGAGGGTTCGGCCTGAAGCTTTCTTT.

The gene calls are TRBV10-3 and TRBJ2-1; the D gene is possibly TRBD2 (7 bases). There are 14 residues in the CDR3. CDR1 is ENHRY and CDR2 is SYGVKD in the germline V gene. The V end was cut by 7 bases, the J end by 6 bases, with 16 bases between. CDR3 region: CAINPGGSINEQFF. In DNA, the CDR3 is TGTGCCATCAACCCGGGGGGCTCGATCAATGAGCAGTTCTTC.

The J gene is TRBJ2-5, the V gene TRBV18; no clear D gene. V lost 5 bases and J lost 5, with 6 bases in between. The CDR3 extends over 11 amino acids. Germline CDR1 KGHSH, CDR2 LQKENI. CDR3: CASSGQETQYF. The CDR3 coding sequence is TGTGCCAGCTCAGGGCAGGAGACCCAGTACTTC.

The genes are TRBV4-3 and TRBJ1-5; D is unresolved. The CDR3 loop spans 14 amino acids. Germline-derived CDR1 and CDR2 are LGHNA and YSLEER. V was shortened by 0 bases and J by 6 bases, with 9 bases between the two germline ends. CDR3 residues: CASSQEQEGQPQHF. The CDR3 DNA follows: TGCGCCAGCAGCCAAGAGCAGGAGGGTCAGCCCCAGCATTTT.

The V call is TRBV14, the J call TRBJ1-1; TRBD1 is a possible D gene (6 bases). This CDR3 has 14 amino acids. Trimming removed 6 bases at V and 0 bases at J, with 11 bases between. CDR1 is SGHDN and CDR2 is FVKESK in the germline V gene. The CDR3 DNA reads TGTGCCAGCAGACAACAGGGCATGAACACTGAAGCTTTCTTT. It translates to CASRQQGMNTEAFF.

CDR3: CASSQIQQGSLYGYTF. The CDR3 DNA is TGCGCCAGCAGCCAAATACAACAGGGTTCGCTCTATGGCTACACCTTC. The J gene is TRBJ1-2, the V gene TRBV4-1; maybe TRBD1 (6 bases). The CDR3 totals 16 residues. Germline CDR1 reads MGHRA; CDR2 reads YSYEKL. V lost 2 bases and J 4 bases, leaving 17 bases between the germline ends.

The rearrangement uses TRBV30 and TRBJ2-7; 7 positions agree with TRBD1. Per the germline V gene, CDR1 is GTSNPN and CDR2 is SVGIG (reference sequence). V lost 1 base to trimming and J lost 10 bases; unmatched junction nucleotides: 7. The CDR3 has 12 residues. The CDR3 nucleotides are TGTGCCTGGAGTGAGCTAAGGGGGCCCCAGTACTTC. It specifies CAWSELRGPQYF.

This sequence joins TRBV6-1 and TRBJ1-6, with a possible D match to TRBD1 (5 bases). V lost 1 base and J 10 bases, leaving 8 bases between the germline ends. CDR3 length equals 13 residues. Germline CDR1 is MNHNS and CDR2 is SASEGT. The CDR3: CASSEGGRSPLHF. The CDR3 DNA reads as TGTGCCAGCAGTGAAGGGGGCAGGTCACCCCTCCACTTT.

The V gene is TRBV30, the J gene TRBJ1-2, with 8 nucleotides matching TRBD1. The ends lost 5 bases at V and 3 bases at J; junction bases unmatched: 11. This CDR3 comprises 15 residues. Germline assignment: CDR1 GTSNPN and CDR2 SVGIG (reference sequence). The CDR3 protein is CAWDTTRGQDYGYTF. The CDR3 DNA reads as TGTGCCTGGGATACCACCCGGGGACAGGACTATGGCTACACCTTC.

CDR3 in amino acids: CASSTTGNHSPLHF. DNA of the CDR3: TGTGCCAGCAGTACGACAGGGAATCATTCACCCCTCCACTTT. The chain employs TRBV11-1 and TRBJ1-6; 7 positions match TRBD1. V shed 6 bases and J 8 bases; nucleotides not matched to a gene: 7. Germline V lookup: CDR1 SGHAT, CDR2 FQDESV (reference sequence). The CDR3 has 14 amino acids.

This rearrangement joins TRBV2 to TRBJ1-2; tentatively, D is TRBD1 (6 bases). This CDR3 region has 13 residues. Germline assignment: CDR1 SNHLY and CDR2 FYNNEI. Trimming stripped 7 bases from V and 8 bases from J, with 17 bases between. CDR3 sequence: CASTLAERGGYTF. The CDR3 DNA is TGTGCCAGCACTTTGGCAGAGAGGGGGGGCTACACCTTC.

This clone showed up just once. The chain joins TRBV12-5 to TRBJ1-5; D is unresolved. V dropped 0 bases and J dropped 7 bases, with 22 bases sitting between them. The length of the CDR3 is 18 residues. The germline V gene encodes CDR1 LGHNT and CDR2 FRNRAP. In nucleotides, the CDR3 is TGTGCTAGTGGTTTGGTACTATCTGCGATCCGGCTTCAACAGCCCCAGCATTTT. Translation gives CASGLVLSAIRLQQPQHF.

The J gene is TRBJ2-5, the V gene TRBV18; D remains ambiguous. This CDR3 spans 13 amino acids. Trimming took 2 bases from V and 5 from J, leaving 9 bases between them. From germline, CDR1 is KGHSH and CDR2 LQKENI. In DNA, the CDR3 is TGTGCCAGCTCACCAGCGGTTAGGGAGACCCAGTACTTC. It encodes CASSPAVRETQYF.

The chain carries TRBV6-2 or TRBV6-3 and TRBJ1-1; D remains ambiguous. Germline CDR1 is MNHEY and CDR2 is SVGEGT. V lost 6 bases to trimming and J lost 1 base, with 9 bases between them. This CDR3 contains 13 residues. In DNA form, the CDR3 reads TGTGCCAGCAGCAACGGGGAGAACACTGAAGCTTTCTTT. It is translated as CASSNGENTEAFF.

The chain couples TRBV30 to TRBJ2-1; D may be TRBD1 (5 bases). This CDR3 spans 11 amino acids. The germline V gene has CDR1 GTSNPN and CDR2 SVGIG (reference sequence). The ends were cut back, 0 bases at V and 12 bases at J, with 9 bases in the middle. For the CDR3, the DNA is TGTGCCTGGAGTGTATTCCAGGGGCAGTTCTTC. It yields the protein CAWSVFQGQFF.

The J gene is TRBJ2-1, the V gene TRBV5-1; 9 bases are a match to TRBD2. Germline V CDR1 and CDR2: SGHRS, YFSETQ. Germline trimming cut 2 bases from V and 8 bases from J; bases unmatched to any gene: 8. The CDR3 is 15 amino acids. CDR3 sequence reads: CASSFISGGRDEQFF. CDR3 nucleotide sequence: TGCGCCAGCAGCTTCATTAGCGGGGGTCGGGATGAGCAGTTCTTC.

The chain combines TRBV19 with TRBJ1-1; 7 bases align to TRBD1. CDR3 length equals 15 residues. The V and J ends lost 3 bases and 5 bases, in that order; junction bases with no gene match: 9. The germline gives CDR1 LNHDA, CDR2 SQIVND (reference sequence). DNA for the CDR3: TGTGCCAGTAGTATTTTGGACAGGTCACATACTGAAGCTTTCTTT. This translates into CASSILDRSHTEAFF.

J is TRBJ1-1 and V is TRBV14, with D unresolved. V lost 2 bases and J 1 base, leaving 5 bases between the germline ends. Germline V CDR1 and CDR2: SGHDN, FVKESK. The CDR3 is 13 residues long. The CDR3 reads CASSQFRNTEAFF. Written as DNA, the CDR3 is TGTGCCAGCAGCCAATTCAGGAACACTGAAGCTTTCTTT.

The chain recombines TRBV7-2 with TRBJ1-2; D gene uncertain. CDR1 is SGHTA and CDR2 is FQGNSA in the germline V gene. There are 14 residues in the CDR3. V was cut by 4 bases and J by 5 bases, with 14 bases left in between. Here the CDR3 reads CASSSWVETYGYTF. The CDR3 DNA reads TGTGCCAGCAGCTCTTGGGTTGAGACATATGGCTACACCTTC.

This clone has just one count. The chain couples TRBV7-3 to TRBJ1-1; a possible D gene is TRBD1 (5 bases). The CDR3 runs to 14 residues. The ends were cut back, 2 bases at V and 14 bases at J, with 21 bases in the middle. CDR1 and CDR2 from the germline V gene are SGHTA and FQGTGA. The CDR3 DNA follows: TGTGCCAGCAGCTTACTGGACGGTAATCGTGCAGGGTTCTTT. Translated, it gives CASSLLDGNRAGFF.

CDR3 sequence: CASSSGFFDTEAFF. CDR3 sequence (DNA): TGTGCCAGCAGCTCAGGATTCTTTGACACTGAAGCTTTCTTT. The V gene is TRBV11-3, the J gene TRBJ1-1, with D unresolved. The CDR3 spans 14 residues. The germline gives CDR1 SGHNT, CDR2 YENEEA. Trimming took 4 bases from V and 3 from J, leaving 12 bases between them.

V and J are TRBV4-1 and TRBJ2-1; D unresolved. The CDR3 loop spans 15 amino acids. V lost 0 bases and J 3 bases, leaving 9 bases between the germline ends. CDR1 is MGHRA, CDR2 YSYEKL, per germline. The CDR3 coding sequence is TGCGCCAGCAGCCAAGATAGAGGTGACTACAATGAGCAGTTCTTC. Amino acid sequence: CASSQDRGDYNEQFF.